The sequence of this T cell receptor beta chain was determined in a study of T cell repertoires in cytomegalovirus infection. TCRdb itself ran the reads through MiXCR, one entry per CDR3 protein. Here the sample spans more than 400,000 distinct CDR3 sequences, about a quarter being singletons. Broader study findings: HLA-C-restricted CMV-specific TCR beta clonotypes prevailed in the ex vivo response.

The table lists this clonotype with many counts. Its antigen remains unidentified. Sequencing input: PBMCs. This receptor was identified in a human donor in good health (CMV status not recorded). Some clones in this sample may be carry-over from other donors' samples.

The DNA of the CDR3 is TGTGCCAGCAGCTTGAAAGGGGGAGGTCAGCCCCAGCATTTT. This translates into CASSLKGGGQPQHF. The genes are TRBV7-2 and TRBJ1-5; possible D gene TRBD1, 6 bases. V was cut by 3 bases and J by 6 bases, with 12 bases left in between. The CDR3 loop spans 14 amino acids. CDR1 is SGHTA and CDR2 is FQGNSA in the germline V gene.